The source of this T cell receptor (beta chain) is a study of T cell repertoires in cytomegalovirus infection. Study information: It was the public TCR beta signatures that indicated both CMV infection and matching HLA type.

This clonotype was seen many times. Its antigen is not known. Each CDR3 protein gets one entry after TCRdb re-called the reads with MiXCR. This repertoire shows approximately 250,000 distinct CDR3 sequences, around 12% found once; its top ten account for approximately 1.6%. CDR1 SGHRS and CDR2 YFSETQ come from the germline V gene. This CDR3 has 15 amino acids. V lost 2 bases, J lost 1 base, and 13 bases lay in between. Broader study findings: Ex vivo responses were dominated by HLA-C-restricted CMV-specific TCR beta clonotypes.

This TCR was recovered from a human donor in good health (CMV status not recorded). Some clones in this sample may be carry-over from other donors' samples. The genes are TRBV5-1 and TRBJ2-7; no firm D call. The sample was PBMCs. CDR3 coding DNA: TGCGCCAGCAGCTTAGCTGGGCAGCCTTCCTACGAGCAGTACTTC. Translation: CASSLAGQPSYEQYF.